Listed below are T cell receptor beta chains from one sample, sequenced in a study of shared clonotypes between healthy human individuals. This table comes from immunoSEQ multiplex PCR, and its TCRdb copy is limited to in-frame clones, with some not included. The profile shows more than 2 million clones, roughly 93% of them singletons. The sample taken for sequencing was naive CD8+ T cells from PBMCs. The receptors derive from a man younger than 30 in good health. Some clones in this sample may be carry-over from other donors' samples. Each CDR3 is given with its conserved first and last residue. Fields, in order: V gene, clone size, D gene, J gene, CDR3 DNA, CDR3 protein. A D gene is named only where the DNA matches it firmly. Clone sizes are given selectively: once, few, many, or a class where the clone is expanded.

TRBV7-9	-	-	TRBJ1-4	TGTGCCAGCAGCTTAGAGGGCCCCGGAGGGGTAAATGAAAAACTGTTTTTT	CASSLEGPGGVNEKLFF
TRBV28	-	-	TRBJ2-6	TGTGCCAGCAGTTACAGGGACTCTGGGGCCAACGTCCTGACTTTC	CASSYRDSGANVLTF
TRBV5-1	-	TRBD1	TRBJ2-1	TGCGCCAGCAGCGTCACAGGGGGAGGTGAGCAGTTCTTC	CASSVTGGGEQFF
TRBV5-4	-	TRBD1	TRBJ2-7	TGTGCCAGCAGCTTGGCAGGGGGCCACTACGAGCAGTACTTC	CASSLAGGHYEQYF
TRBV9	-	-	TRBJ2-1	TGTGCCAGCAGCGTTACGAAAGGAGGGGACGGCGGCCATGAGCAGTTCTTC	CASSVTKGGDGGHEQFF
TRBV28	-	-	TRBJ1-2	TGTGCCAGCAGTTTCGGAGGGTTCTATGGCTACACCTTC	CASSFGGFYGYTF
TRBV27	-	TRBD1	TRBJ1-2	TGTGCCAGCAGTTTATCGATGCGAGGACAGGGGGCGCGTCTTGGCTACACCTTC	CASSLSMRGQGARLGYTF
TRBV14	once	-	TRBJ1-3	TGTGCCAGCAGCCAAGATAGGGGAGAGAAGCAAAACACCATATATTTT	CASSQDRGEKQNTIYF
TRBV30	-	-	TRBJ2-7	TGTGCCTGGAGTGTGGTTATCTCCTACGAGCAGTACTTC	CAWSVVISYEQYF
TRBV15	-	-	TRBJ1-2	TGTGCCACCAGCAGGACAGGTTTGGACTATGGCTACACCTTC	CATSRTGLDYGYTF
TRBV28	-	-	TRBJ2-1	TGTGCCAGCAGTTGGGGGCGTCCTAGATTGGAGAACAATGAGCAGTTCTTC	CASSWGRPRLENNEQFF
TRBV10-2	once	-	TRBJ2-1	TGCGCCAGCAGTGAACGAAATTTTGGCTCCTACAATGAGCAGTTCTTC	CASSERNFGSYNEQFF
TRBV2	-	-	TRBJ2-7	TGTGCCAGCGGGCGGAGGGACGAGCAGTACTTC	CASGRRDEQYF
TRBV27	-	TRBD1	TRBJ1-1	TGTGCCAGCAGTGCAAGACAGGGAATGAACACTGAAGCTTTCTTT	CASSARQGMNTEAFF
TRBV28	-	-	TRBJ1-3	TGTGCCAGCAGCCGAATCCGGGACGGAGGAAACACCATATATTTT	CASSRIRDGGNTIYF
TRBV2	-	-	TRBJ1-1	TGTGCCAGCATTCCCCCCCCGGGGGCCCTTAGTTCTGAAGCTTTCTTT	CASIPPPGALSSEAFF
TRBV27	-	TRBD1	TRBJ1-2	TGTGCCAGCAGTGGGGACAGCTATGGCTACACCTTC	CASSGDSYGYTF
TRBV27	-	TRBD1	TRBJ2-7	TGTGCCAGCGGACGGGACAGGGTAACCTACGAGCAGTACTTC	CASGRDRVTYEQYF
TRBV7-6	-	TRBD1	TRBJ2-1	TGTGCCAGCAGCCGTAGGACAGGGAACAATGAGCAGTTCTTC	CASSRRTGNNEQFF
TRBV7-9	once	-	TRBJ1-1	TGTGCCAGCGGCCGGGGGGGCACTGAAGCTTTCTTT	CASGRGGTEAFF